The sample holds a few counts of the clone carrying this TCR beta chain. Its target is unknown. The data originate from a study of shared clonotypes between healthy human individuals. General study results and limits: It was anticipated that sequencing depth would influence how many clonotypes donors shared.

Each PCR replicate run on unsorted PBMC took in about 0.3 ug DNA, around 30,000 T cell genomes. TCRdb's table, derived via immunoSEQ multiplex PCR, lists solely in-frame clones and lacks some. Of more than 400,000 clones in the sample, 60% to 80% were seen once. Trimming removed 2 bases at V and 7 bases at J, with 11 bases between. CDR1 and CDR2 from the germline V gene are MRHNA and SNTAGT. CDR3 length: 13 residues. Healthy and HIV-negative, the adult donors had no recent acute infections or vaccinations. The sequence was collected from a woman between 40 and 55 years old in good health. Some clones in this sample may be carry-over from other donors' samples. The sample was PBMCs. The V gene is TRBV6-4, the J gene TRBJ1-2; D call uncertain. CDR3 region: CASSDDGMGGYTF. The CDR3 bases are TGTGCCAGCAGTGACGATGGCATGGGTGGCTACACCTTC.